This paragraph covers one T cell receptor (beta chain) sequence. These data belong to a study of CD8 T cells in Susac syndrome. Random hexamers were used to reverse transcribe the RNA input (about 0.5 to 1 ug). One entry per CDR3 protein results from TCRdb running MiXCR on the immunoSEQ multiplex PCR reads. The sample records about 430,000 distinct CDR3 sequences, approximately 85% being singletons. The CDR3 has 15 amino acids. Trimming stripped 4 bases from V and 0 bases from J, with 13 bases between. Germline V gene sequence: CDR1 ENHRY, CDR2 SYGVKD. The material sequenced was CD8+ T cells from PBMCs. This chain uses TRBV10-3 with TRBJ2-7; D possibly corresponds to TRBD2 (6 bases). The TCR sequence derives from a human donor with multiple sclerosis. The DNA for the CDR3 is TGTGCCATCAGTGGGGAGGAGGGGCCCTCCTACGAGCAGTACTTC. Protein sequence: CAISGEEGPSYEQYF.